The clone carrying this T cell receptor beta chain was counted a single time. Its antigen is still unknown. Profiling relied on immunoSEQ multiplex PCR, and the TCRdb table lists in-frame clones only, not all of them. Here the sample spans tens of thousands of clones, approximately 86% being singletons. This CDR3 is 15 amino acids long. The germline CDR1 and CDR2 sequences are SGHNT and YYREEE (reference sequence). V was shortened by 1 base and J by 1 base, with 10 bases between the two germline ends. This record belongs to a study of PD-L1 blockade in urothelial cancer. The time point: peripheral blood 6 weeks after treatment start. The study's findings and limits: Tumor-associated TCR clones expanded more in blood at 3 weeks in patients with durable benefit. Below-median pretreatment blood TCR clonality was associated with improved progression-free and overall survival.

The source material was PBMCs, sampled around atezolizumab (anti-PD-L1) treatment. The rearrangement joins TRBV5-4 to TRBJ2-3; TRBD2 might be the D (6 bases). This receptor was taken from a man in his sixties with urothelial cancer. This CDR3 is CASSLLAARTDTQYF. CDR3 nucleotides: TGTGCCAGCAGCTTGTTAGCGGCCCGCACAGATACGCAGTATTTT.